This is a list of T cell receptor beta chains from one sample in a study of T cells in localized non-small cell lung cancer. Assay: immunoSEQ multiplex PCR; the TCRdb copy retains only in-frame clones and omits some. The data contain approximately 35,000 clones, about nine tenths of them singletons. The sample was PBMCs, taken before any cancer treatment. These receptors were obtained from a man aged 35-69 years with stage II lung adenocarcinoma. Each CDR3 is given with its conserved first and last residue. The D gene is left open where the match is weak. Where a row states a size, it is once, few, many or the class of an expanded clone; other rows omit it.

TRBV7-2,NA,NA,TRBJ2-7,TGTGCCAGCAGCTTAGTCAGGGGCTACGAGCAGTACTTC,CASSLVRGYEQYF
TRBV27,NA,NA,TRBJ2-1,TGTGCCAGCAGGGCCAGCTCCTACAATGAGCAGTTCTTC,CASRASSYNEQFF
TRBV5-1,NA,NA,TRBJ2-6,TGCGCCAGCAGCTTGGAACAGATTACTGGGGCCAACGTCCTGACTTTC,CASSLEQITGANVLTF
TRBV28,NA,TRBD2,TRBJ2-7,TGTGCCAGCAGTCCCGATCAGCGGGATTACGAGCAGTACTTC,CASSPDQRDYEQYF
TRBV5-1,NA,NA,TRBJ2-7,TGCGCCAGCAGCCCCCGTAGCGATGTCTACGAGCAGTACTTC,CASSPRSDVYEQYF
TRBV30,NA,NA,TRBJ2-2,TGTGCCTGGACCCGGGGACTTGCGTCCGGGGAGCTGTTTTTT,CAWTRGLASGELFF
TRBV5-1,once,TRBD1,TRBJ2-5,TGCGCCAGCAGCTTGACAGGGGGCCTGGAGACCCAGTACTTC,CASSLTGGLETQYF
TRBV4-1,NA,NA,TRBJ2-1,TGCGCCAGCAGCCAGAATAGGCGCGAGCAGTTCTTC,CASSQNRREQFF
TRBV28,NA,TRBD1,TRBJ1-6,TGTGCCAGCACCCTCAATATGGCAGGGGGTTCAAATTCACCCCTCCACTTT,CASTLNMAGGSNSPLHF
TRBV2,NA,NA,TRBJ2-7,TGTGCCAGCAGTGAAGCTCGCGAGCAGTACTTC,CASSEAREQYF
TRBV6-1,NA,TRBD2,TRBJ2-3,TGTGCCAGCAGAGAAAGCCCCGCGGTAGCGGGTACGCAGTATTTT,CASRESPAVAGTQYF
TRBV5-5,NA,NA,TRBJ1-1,TGTGCCAGCAGCTTTGGCGGATTCATGAACACTGAAGCTTTCTTT,CASSFGGFMNTEAFF
TRBV6-1,NA,NA,TRBJ2-7,TGTGCCAGCAGTACACAGGGAAGAGGGGGGGCGGGGCAGTACTTC,CASSTQGRGGAGQYF
TRBV27,NA,NA,TRBJ2-1,TGTGCCAGCAGGGGGGGGACAGCCAATACCTACAATGAGCAGTTCTTC,CASRGGTANTYNEQFF
TRBV5-1,NA,NA,TRBJ1-1,TGCGCCAGCAGCTTCCAGGCAATGAACACTGAAGCTTTCTTT,CASSFQAMNTEAFF
TRBV5-4,NA,NA,TRBJ2-7,TGTGCCAGCAGCTTGGAGCCCGGGAAGGTCTACGAGCAGTACTTC,CASSLEPGKVYEQYF
TRBV5-1,NA,NA,TRBJ2-3,TGCGCCAGCGGCATGAGGGGCGCAGATACGCAGTATTTT,CASGMRGADTQYF
TRBV14,NA,TRBD2,TRBJ2-2,TGTGCCAGCAGCCAAGCAGCGGGAGGGCCCGGGGAGCTGTTTTTT,CASSQAAGGPGELFF
TRBV19,NA,NA,TRBJ2-2,TGTGCCAGTAGTCCGTCCGGGATGGGGATACACACCGGGGAGCTGTTTTTT,CASSPSGMGIHTGELFF
TRBV19,NA,NA,TRBJ2-2,TGTGCCAGTAGTAATAGAAACGGGGAGCTGTTTTTT,CASSNRNGELFF
TRBV11-2,once,TRBD2,TRBJ2-1,TGTGCCAGCAGCGGAGGACTAGCTTACAATGAGCAGTTCTTC,CASSGGLAYNEQFF
TRBV27,NA,NA,TRBJ1-1,TGTGCCAGCAGTCACCCGGGACTCCCTACTGAAGCTTTCTTT,CASSHPGLPTEAFF
TRBV5-4,NA,TRBD2,TRBJ2-3,TGTGCCAGCAGCTTGGTCGCGGGAGGGCGCACAGATACGCAGTATTTT,CASSLVAGGRTDTQYF
TRBV5-1,few,NA,TRBJ2-3,TGCGCCAGCAGCTCCGCGGGGGCGAGCACAGATACGCAGTATTTT,CASSSAGASTDTQYF